Presented here are 21 T cell receptor beta chains from one specimen sequenced in a study of blood T cell repertoires in COVID-19. Libraries were prepared by immunoSEQ multiplex PCR; TCRdb keeps only in-frame clonotypes and omits some of them. The sample includes approximately 91,000 clones, around 90% of them seen just once. Material: peripheral blood. These receptor sequences come from a man between 65 and 79 years old with acute or convalescent COVID-19.

The J gene is TRBJ1-6, the V gene TRBV27; D remains ambiguous. Between the trimmed V and J ends, which lost 3 bases and 10 bases, there was a span of 22 bases. Germline CDR1 is MNHEY and CDR2 is SMNVEV (reference sequence). The CDR3 consists of 17 residues. The chain's CDR3 is CASSFNWPRLGRSPLHF. The CDR3 coding sequence is TGTGCCAGCAGTTTTAATTGGCCCCGGCTCGGCAGGTCACCCCTCCACTTT.

The CDR3 region is CASSTRQDPATQYF. The CDR3 bases are TGTGCCAGCAGCACTCGACAGGACCCTGCTACGCAGTATTTT. This chain uses TRBV9 with TRBJ2-3; tentatively, D is TRBD1 (6 bases). The CDR3 runs 14 residues. CDR1 is SGDLS and CDR2 is YYNGEE in the germline V gene. Trimming shortened V by 4 bases and J by 8 bases, and 17 bases separated the two germline ends.

The chain recombines TRBV11-1 with TRBJ2-2; 8 positions agree with TRBD1. The CDR3 is made up of 15 amino acids. The V and J ends lost 4 bases and 3 bases, in that order; junction bases with no gene match: 4. The V gene's germline CDR1 is SGHAT and CDR2 FQDESV (reference sequence). The CDR3 nucleotides are TGTGCCAGCAGCTGGGGGACAGGACACACCGGGGAGCTGTTTTTT. Protein sequence: CASSWGTGHTGELFF. Based on the CDR3 plus reference TRBV11-1 and TRBJ2-2, the full variable domain is EAEVAQSPRYKITEKSQAVAFWCDPISGHATLYWYRQILGQGPELLVQFQDESVVDDSQLPKDRFSAERLKGVDSTLKIQPAELGDSAMYLCASSWGTGHTGELFFGEGSRLTVL.

This chain links TRBV28 with TRBJ2-7, with 7 bases fitting TRBD1. Germline CDR1 MDHEN, CDR2 SYDVKM. This CDR3 has 15 residues. J was trimmed by 4 bases and V by 1 base; bases with no gene match: 7. This CDR3 is CASSLSTGFPYEQYF. The CDR3 DNA follows: TGTGCCAGCAGTTTATCGACAGGGTTCCCTTACGAGCAGTACTTC.

This clone was detected once. The chain links TRBV4-1 to TRBJ1-1; TRBD1 aligns across 7 bases. This CDR3 is built from 18 residues. Germline V gene lookup returns CDR1 MGHRA and CDR2 YSYEKL. V trimming: 3 bases; J trimming: 0 bases; junction bases outside the gene matches: 13. The CDR3 DNA reads TGCGCCAGCAGCCAGCTACCGGGACAGTGGGAGATGAACACTGAAGCTTTCTTT. Its translation is CASSQLPGQWEMNTEAFF.

This chain links TRBV7-9 with TRBJ2-2; 11 bases agree with TRBD1. Germline V lookup: CDR1 SEHNR, CDR2 FQNEAQ (reference sequence). This CDR3 has 16 amino acids. V dropped 8 bases and J dropped 1; count of bases not matched to a gene: 6. CDR3 sequence reads: CASADRGLLNTGELFF. Here the CDR3 DNA reads TGTGCCAGCGCGGACAGGGGGCTACTGAACACCGGGGAGCTGTTTTTT.

CDR3 region: CASSATTENTEAFF. For the CDR3, the DNA is TGTGCCAGCAGTGCCACCACAGAGAACACTGAAGCTTTCTTT. The chain recombines TRBV6-2 or TRBV6-3 with TRBJ1-1, with unresolved D. Germline assignment: CDR1 MNHEY and CDR2 SVGEGT. Between the trimmed V and J ends, which lost 5 bases and 1 base, there was a span of 11 bases. This CDR3 spans 14 amino acids.

The chain couples TRBV28 to TRBJ2-1; 8 bases fit TRBD2. The CDR3 length is 16 residues. After removal of 6 bases from V and 2 bases from J, the junction contained 9 bases not matched to a gene. CDR1 MDHEN and CDR2 SYDVKM come from the germline V gene. As DNA, the CDR3 is TGTGCCAGCAGATCCCCCTCGGGGGGGGCCTACAATGAGCAGTTCTTC. This encodes CASRSPSGGAYNEQFF.

This chain uses TRBV5-6 with TRBJ2-1; D possibly corresponds to TRBD1 (5 bases). This CDR3 is built from 12 residues. V was pared by 0 bases and J by 8 bases, with 6 bases between. Germline CDR1 reads SGHDT; CDR2 reads YYEEEE. The CDR3 region is CASSLAGHEQFF. DNA for the CDR3: TGTGCCAGCAGCTTGGCAGGGCATGAGCAGTTCTTC.

The CDR3 coding sequence is TGTGCCTGGAGTACAGGCAGGGGTGGGAATCAGCCCCAGCATTTT. Amino acid sequence: CAWSTGRGGNQPQHF. The chain couples TRBV30 to TRBJ1-5; weak D call: TRBD1 (6 bases). The CDR3 consists of 15 residues. Germline V CDR1 and CDR2: GTSNPN, SVGIG (reference sequence). Trimming took off 2 bases at V and 4 bases at J, with 15 bases between the two ends.

V and J are TRBV2 and TRBJ1-6, with 7 bases lining up with TRBD1. V dropped 6 bases and J dropped 7; count of bases not matched to a gene: 6. Germline V CDR1 and CDR2: SNHLY, FYNNEI. The CDR3 has 14 amino acids. Here the CDR3 DNA reads TGTGCCAGCAGAGCCGGGACAGAAAATTCACCCCTCCACTTT. It codes for CASRAGTENSPLHF.

The gene calls are TRBV5-5 and TRBJ1-5, with D uncertain. Germline loops: CDR1 SGHKS, CDR2 YYEKEE (reference sequence). Trimming took off 4 bases at V and 3 bases at J, with 14 bases between the two ends. This CDR3 is 15 amino acids long. The CDR3, as DNA: TGTGCCAGCAGCCTCGACTTAACCGTCAATCAGCCCCAGCATTTT. Translating it yields CASSLDLTVNQPQHF. Drawing the rest from reference TRBV5-5 and TRBJ1-5, the complete variable domain is DAGVTQSPTHLIKTRGQQVTLRCSPISGHKSVSWYQQVLGQGPQFIFQYYEKEERGRGNFPDRFSARQFPNYSSELNVNALLLGDSALYLCASSLDLTVNQPQHFGDGTRLSIL.

The V gene is TRBV24-1, the J gene TRBJ2-2; possible D gene TRBD1, 6 bases. Germline V CDR1 and CDR2: KGHDR, SFDVKD. V shed 2 bases and J shed 5 bases, with 14 bases lying between them. CDR3 length equals 16 residues. As DNA, the CDR3 is TGTGCCACCAGTGATTCGGACATCAGGGGTACCGGGGAGCTGTTTTTT. The encoded protein is CATSDSDIRGTGELFF.

This chain links TRBV2 with TRBJ1-2; D might be TRBD1 (5 bases). Trimming stripped 7 bases from V and 8 bases from J, with 20 bases between. Per germline, CDR1 SNHLY and CDR2 FYNNEI. The CDR3 is 14 amino acids. The CDR3 protein is CASNKDTVSDGYTF. The CDR3 region has the DNA TGTGCCAGCAATAAGGACACCGTATCAGACGGCTACACCTTC.

This clone was found a few times. The genes are TRBV3-1 (or the pseudogene TRBV3-2) and TRBJ1-4; tentative D call: TRBD1 (6 bases). The CDR3 totals 14 residues. V was cut by 6 bases and J by 3 bases, with 11 bases left in between. The germline gives CDR1 LGHDT, CDR2 YNNKEL (reference sequence). CDR3: CASREQGSNEKLFF. In nucleotides, the CDR3 is TGTGCCAGCAGGGAACAGGGATCTAATGAAAAACTGTTTTTT.

The chain uses TRBV7-3 and TRBJ1-2, with D possibly TRBD1 on 6 matching bases. The CDR3 loop spans 15 amino acids. The V end lost 1 base, the J end lost 4 bases, and 13 bases lay between the germline ends. CDR1 is SGHTA, CDR2 FQGTGA, per germline. This CDR3 is CASSLKGGPGYGYTF. Written as DNA, the CDR3 is TGTGCCAGCAGCTTAAAGGGGGGGCCTGGCTATGGCTACACCTTC.

V and J are TRBV5-1 and TRBJ2-1; TRBD2 aligns across 8 bases. CDR1 SGHRS and CDR2 YFSETQ come from the germline V gene. This CDR3 comprises 14 residues. V shed 4 bases and J 5 bases; nucleotides not matched to a gene: 5. The CDR3 spells CASSRLAPNNEQFF. Written as DNA, the CDR3 is TGCGCCAGCAGCAGACTAGCGCCCAACAATGAGCAGTTCTTC.

The chain employs TRBV4-1 and TRBJ2-1; 7 nucleotides agree with TRBD2. V lost 8 bases, J lost 9 bases, and 13 bases stayed unmatched. Looked up from germline, CDR1 is MGHRA and CDR2 is YSYEKL. The CDR3 has 14 amino acids. The CDR3 DNA reads as TGCGCCAGCCGGGCTAGCGGTGCTATGGGTGAGCAGTTCTTC. Its protein product is CASRASGAMGEQFF.

The gene calls are TRBV6-5 and TRBJ2-1; TRBD1 aligns across 7 bases. Trimming took 4 bases from V and 7 from J; bases not matched to a gene: 10. Germline loops: CDR1 MNHEY, CDR2 SVGAGI. This CDR3 contains 15 residues. CDR3 residues: CASSLVTSRGNEQFF. The CDR3 DNA reads as TGTGCCAGCAGTTTGGTCACGAGCAGGGGGAATGAGCAGTTCTTC.

V gene TRBV30 combines with J gene TRBJ2-1, with a weak D call TRBD2 (5 bases). The germline V gene has CDR1 GTSNPN and CDR2 SVGIG (reference sequence). V gave up 0 bases and J gave up 7 bases, with 10 bases separating them. This CDR3 spans 13 amino acids. CDR3 protein: CAWSVGRGNEQFF. CDR3 coding DNA: TGTGCCTGGAGTGTCGGTAGAGGGAATGAGCAGTTCTTC.

The gene calls are TRBV19 and TRBJ1-5; D possibly corresponds to TRBD1 (5 bases). The V end lost 4 bases, the J end lost 0 bases, and 16 bases lay between the germline ends. Germline V lookup: CDR1 LNHDA, CDR2 SQIVND (reference sequence). The length of the CDR3 is 17 residues. CDR3 bases: TGTGCCAGTAGTAATCCCACCGGACATAATAGCAATCAGCCCCAGCATTTT. Encoded protein: CASSNPTGHNSNQPQHF.